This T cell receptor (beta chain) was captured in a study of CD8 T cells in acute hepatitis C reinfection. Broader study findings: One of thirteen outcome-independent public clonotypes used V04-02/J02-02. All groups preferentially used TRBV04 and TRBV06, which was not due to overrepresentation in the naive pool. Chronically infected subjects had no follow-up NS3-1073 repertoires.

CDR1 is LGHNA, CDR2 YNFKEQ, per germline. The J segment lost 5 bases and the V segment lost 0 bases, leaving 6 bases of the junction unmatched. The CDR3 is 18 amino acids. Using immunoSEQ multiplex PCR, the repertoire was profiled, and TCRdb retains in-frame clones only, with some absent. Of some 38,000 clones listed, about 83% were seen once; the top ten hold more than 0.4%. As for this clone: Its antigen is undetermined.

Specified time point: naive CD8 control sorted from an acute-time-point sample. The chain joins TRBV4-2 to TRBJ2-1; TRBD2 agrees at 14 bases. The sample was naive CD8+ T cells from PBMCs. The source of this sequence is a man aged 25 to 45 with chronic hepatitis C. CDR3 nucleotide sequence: TGTGCCAGCAGCCAAGAGGCCGTGGGACTAGCGGGGGACAATGAGCAGTTCTTC. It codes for CASSQEAVGLAGDNEQFF.